These 8 T cell receptor beta chains were sequenced from one sample in a study of cytomegalovirus exposure and HLA in healthy donors. A multiplex PCR was run with 60 Vbeta primers and 13 Jbeta primers. Sequencing was performed with immunoSEQ multiplex PCR; in TCRdb, only in-frame clones are kept and a portion is missing. The sample contains 80,000 to 100,000 clones, 60% to 75% of which appear only once. Sequences were obtained from PBMCs. These receptor sequences come from a female donor in good health and CMV-seronegative.

The V and J genes are TRBV20-1 and TRBJ2-7; weak D call: TRBD1 (5 bases). There are 11 residues in the CDR3. Germline loops: CDR1 DFQATT, CDR2 SNEGSKA (reference sequence). CDR3 in amino acids: CSPGAGYEQYF. CDR3 DNA sequence: TGCAGCCCCGGAGCAGGGTACGAGCAGTACTTC.

In this sample, this clone turned up a few times. At one end, the junction sequence differs from germline, possibly due to a read error. J is TRBJ2-6 and V is TRBV7-7; 7 bases align to TRBD1. This CDR3 spans 18 amino acids. Germline loops: CDR1 SSHAT, CDR2 FNYEAQ (reference sequence). The DNA of the CDR3 is TGTGCTAGCAGCTCGTGGACAGGTGCCAACTCTGGGGCCAACGTCCTGACTTTC. It translates to CASSSWTGANSGANVLTF. The full variable domain, with the rest looked up from reference TRBV7-7 and TRBJ2-6, is GAGVSQSPRYKVTKRGQDVTLRCDPISSHATLYWYQQALGQGPEFLTYFNYEAQPDKSGLPSDRFSAERPEGSISTLTIQRTEQRDSAMYRCASSSWTGANSGANVLTFGAGSRLTVL.

This chain joins TRBV5-6 and TRBJ2-5, with D unresolved. V lost 0 bases to trimming and J lost 5 bases, with 8 bases between them. The CDR3 spans 13 residues. Germline assignment: CDR1 SGHDT and CDR2 YYEEEE. DNA for the CDR3: TGTGCCAGCAGCTTGGTCTTGGAGGAGACCCAGTACTTC. This gives the protein CASSLVLEETQYF.

The chain has TRBV20-1 and TRBJ1-1; D is unclear. The CDR3 spans 11 residues. V gave up 7 bases and J gave up 4 bases, with 10 bases separating them. Germline lookup yields CDR1 DFQATT and CDR2 SNEGSKA (reference sequence). The chain's CDR3 is CSVSGPTEAFF. As DNA, the CDR3 is TGCAGTGTTTCTGGGCCCACTGAAGCTTTCTTT.

This chain links TRBV6-5 with TRBJ2-5; the match to TRBD2 covers 15 bases. Per germline, CDR1 MNHEY and CDR2 SVGAGI. The CDR3 runs 16 residues. The ends lost 4 bases at V and 4 bases at J; junction bases unmatched: 4. This chain's CDR3 is CASSWTSGGAGETQYF. CDR3 nucleotides: TGTGCCAGCAGTTGGACTAGCGGGGGGGCTGGAGAGACCCAGTACTTC.

The V call is TRBV4-1, the J call TRBJ2-1, with D perhaps matching TRBD1 (5 bases). Trimming shortened V by 5 bases and J by 2 bases, and 16 bases separated the two germline ends. The germline V gene has CDR1 MGHRA and CDR2 YSYEKL. The CDR3 is 16 residues long. CDR3 sequence reads: CASSSRVRGTYNEQFF. In DNA, the CDR3 is TGCGCCAGCAGCTCAAGGGTAAGGGGCACCTACAATGAGCAGTTCTTC.

The chain employs TRBV27 and TRBJ1-1, with 7 bases fitting TRBD1. This CDR3 contains 16 residues. V was pared by 4 bases and J by 5 bases, with 13 bases of the junction left unmatched. Germline V CDR1 and CDR2: MNHEY, SMNVEV (reference sequence). DNA of the CDR3: TGTGCCAGCAGTTCCCGTGGAGGGGGCTATCAAACTGAAGCTTTCTTT. This sequence encodes CASSSRGGGYQTEAFF.

This rearrangement joins TRBV6-1 to TRBJ2-1; 13 bases align to TRBD2. The CDR3 spans 16 residues. After removal of 3 bases from V and 6 bases from J, the junction contained 5 bases not matched to a gene. Germline CDR1 and CDR2: MNHNS and SASEGT. CDR3 loop: CASSDLGLAGVNEQFF. In DNA form, the CDR3 reads TGTGCCAGCAGTGACCTCGGACTAGCGGGGGTCAATGAGCAGTTCTTC.